These T cell receptor beta chains were read from a single sample in a study of blood T cell repertoires in COVID-19. The repertoire was sequenced with immunoSEQ multiplex PCR; TCRdb's copy has only in-frame clones and lacks some. Altogether about 170,000 clones are present, under 90% being singletons, with the ten largest covering approximately 12%. The sequenced sample consisted of PBMCs or T cells enriched from blood (not recorded which). The receptors here all came from a man aged 45-65 years who had recovered from COVID-19. Each CDR3 is given with its conserved first and last residue. Each record gives: CDR3 DNA, CDR3 protein, clone size, D gene, V gene, J gene. A D gene is named only where the DNA matches it firmly. Size is omitted from some rows. Given values are once, few, many or a class for expanded clones.

TGTGCCAGCACAACGGGGGGGAGGACAGATACGCAGTATTTT	CASTTGGRTDTQYF	.	TRBD2	TRBV5-4	TRBJ2-3
TGCAGTGCTAGTCCATGGGGGACAGGGACCTACAATGAGCAGTTCTTC	CSASPWGTGTYNEQFF	.	TRBD1	TRBV20-1	TRBJ2-1
TGTGCCAGTAGTACCGGACAGGGGTACGAGCAGTACTTC	CASSTGQGYEQYF	once	TRBD1	TRBV19	TRBJ2-7
TGCAGCGTTGGTAACAGGGCGAACACCGGGGAGCTGTTTTTT	CSVGNRANTGELFF	.	.	TRBV29-1	TRBJ2-2
TGTGCCAGTAGTACTCTGGACAGATTCTACGAGCAGTACTTC	CASSTLDRFYEQYF	.	.	TRBV19	TRBJ2-7
TGTGCCAGCAGCCACGGGAGATGGACTAATGAAAAACTGTTTTTT	CASSHGRWTNEKLFF	.	.	TRBV5-4	TRBJ1-4
TGTGCCAGTAGTATCGGGACAGGGGCGGACGAGCAGTACTTC	CASSIGTGADEQYF	.	TRBD1	TRBV19	TRBJ2-7
TGTGCCAGCAGTGACGGACAGACTTCCTCATCTGGGGCCAACGTCCTGACTTTC	CASSDGQTSSSGANVLTF	.	.	TRBV6-4	TRBJ2-6
TGTGCCAGCAGTTTACAGGGCAATCAGCCCCAGCATTTT	CASSLQGNQPQHF	.	.	TRBV27	TRBJ1-5
TGTGCCAGCAAAGCCGGACAGATGAACACTGAAGCTTTCTTT	CASKAGQMNTEAFF	.	.	TRBV2	TRBJ1-1
TGTGCCAGCAGAAACCAGGGGCCCAAAAACATTCAGTACTTC	CASRNQGPKNIQYF	.	.	TRBV7-9	TRBJ2-4
TGCGCCAGCAGCTTGGGGGGACAGGCCAGCTCTGGGGCCAACGTCCTGACTTTC	CASSLGGQASSGANVLTF	.	TRBD1	TRBV5-1	TRBJ2-6
TGCGCCAGCAGAAGGACAGGGGGCGCGGGGAACACTGAAGCTTTCTTT	CASRRTGGAGNTEAFF	.	TRBD1	TRBV5-1	TRBJ1-1
TGTGCCAGCAGCTTAGTCAGCGGGGGATATAATGAGCAGTTCTTC	CASSLVSGGYNEQFF	.	TRBD2	TRBV7-2	TRBJ2-1
TGTGCCACCAGCAGAGACAGATACAATGAGCAGTTCTTC	CATSRDRYNEQFF	.	.	TRBV15	TRBJ2-1
TGCGCCAGCAGCCCCTCACTTGGTCGCGGGCTTGGGGCTGGAAACACCATATATTTT	CASSPSLGRGLGAGNTIYF	.	.	TRBV4-1	TRBJ1-3
TGTGCCAGAAGCTTGGAGAGGGATGTTAATTCACCCCTCCACTTT	CARSLERDVNSPLHF	.	.	TRBV5-3	TRBJ1-6
TGCGCCAGCAGCCAAGAGGGAGGACCCGGTGAAAAACTGTTTTTT	CASSQEGGPGEKLFF	.	.	TRBV4-3	TRBJ1-4
TGTGCCAGCAGCCGAGACAGGGACGAAAAACTGTTTTTT	CASSRDRDEKLFF	once	TRBD1	TRBV6-6	TRBJ1-4
TGCGCCAGCAGCAGAGGCAGCCTCGGGACCTACGAGCAGTACTTC	CASSRGSLGTYEQYF	.	.	TRBV4-3	TRBJ2-7
TGTGCCAGCTCACGGTCTTCGACAGGTTTGAACACTGAAGCTTTCTTT	CASSRSSTGLNTEAFF	.	.	TRBV18	TRBJ1-1
TGTGCCAGCACCAAGACCGGACAGTCTAGCAATCAGCCCCAGCATTTT	CASTKTGQSSNQPQHF	.	.	TRBV7-9	TRBJ1-5
TGCGCCAGCAGCCAAGAACAGGGCATTCAGTACTTC	CASSQEQGIQYF	.	.	TRBV4-1	TRBJ2-4
TGTGCCAGCAGCCTCACTTTGGGACAGGGTATGTCCTATAATTCACCCCTCCACTTT	CASSLTLGQGMSYNSPLHF	.	TRBD1	TRBV11-2	TRBJ1-6